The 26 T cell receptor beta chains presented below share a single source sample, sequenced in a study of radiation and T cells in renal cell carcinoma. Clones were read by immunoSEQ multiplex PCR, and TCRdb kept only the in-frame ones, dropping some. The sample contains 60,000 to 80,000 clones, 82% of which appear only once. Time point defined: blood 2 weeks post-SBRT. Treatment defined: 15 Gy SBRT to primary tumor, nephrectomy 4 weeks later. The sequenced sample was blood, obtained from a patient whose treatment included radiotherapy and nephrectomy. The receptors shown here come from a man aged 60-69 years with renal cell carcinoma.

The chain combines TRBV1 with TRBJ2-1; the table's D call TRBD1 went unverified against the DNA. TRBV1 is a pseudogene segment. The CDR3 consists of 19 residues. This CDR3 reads CTSSQTWTSLRGSDNEQFF. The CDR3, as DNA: TGCACCAGCAGCCAAACGTGGACTTCCCTAAGGGGGTCTGACAATGAGCAGTTCTTC.

The chain's CDR3 is CASSSPRGGTEAFF. Here the CDR3 DNA reads TGTGCCAGCAGTTCACCTCGGGGGGGTACTGAAGCTTTCTTT. This rearrangement joins TRBV28 to TRBJ1-1, with D maybe TRBD1 (5 bases). Per germline, CDR1 MDHEN and CDR2 SYDVKM. The CDR3 has 14 residues. Deletions cut 4 bases from V and 5 bases from J, with 14 bases between.

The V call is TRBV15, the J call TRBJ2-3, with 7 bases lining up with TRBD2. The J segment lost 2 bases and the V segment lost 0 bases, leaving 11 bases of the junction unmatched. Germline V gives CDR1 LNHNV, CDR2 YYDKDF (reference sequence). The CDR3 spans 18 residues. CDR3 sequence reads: CATSREELAGSPTDTQYF. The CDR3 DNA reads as TGTGCCACCAGCAGAGAAGAGTTAGCGGGTTCCCCCACAGATACGCAGTATTTT.

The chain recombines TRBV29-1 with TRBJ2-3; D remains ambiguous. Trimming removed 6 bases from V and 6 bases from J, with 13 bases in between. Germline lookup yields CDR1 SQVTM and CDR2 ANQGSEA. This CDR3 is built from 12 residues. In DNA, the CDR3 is TGCAGCGTGTTAACACAGTTGGATACGCAGTATTTT. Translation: CSVLTQLDTQYF.

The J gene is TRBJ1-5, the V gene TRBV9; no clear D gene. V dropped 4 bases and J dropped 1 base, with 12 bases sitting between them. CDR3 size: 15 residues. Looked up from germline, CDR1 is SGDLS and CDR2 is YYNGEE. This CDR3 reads CASSPKGYSNQPQHF. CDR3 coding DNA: TGTGCCAGCAGCCCCAAGGGCTACAGCAATCAGCCCCAGCATTTT.

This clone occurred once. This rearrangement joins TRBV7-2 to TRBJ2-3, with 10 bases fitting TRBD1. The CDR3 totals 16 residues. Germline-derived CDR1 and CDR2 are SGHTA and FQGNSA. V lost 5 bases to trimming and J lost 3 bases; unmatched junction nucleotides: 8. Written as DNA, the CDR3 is TGTGCCAGCAGCCCCCGAGACAGGGGGCGAACAGATACGCAGTATTTT. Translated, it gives CASSPRDRGRTDTQYF.

CDR3 sequence: CASSQRQVNYEQYF. DNA for the CDR3: TGCGCCAGCAGCCAACGACAGGTCAACTACGAGCAGTACTTC. The rearrangement joins TRBV4-1 to TRBJ2-7; possible D gene TRBD1, 6 bases. Germline V gene lookup returns CDR1 MGHRA and CDR2 YSYEKL. V lost 2 bases, J lost 3 bases, and 11 bases lay in between. The CDR3 contains 14 residues.

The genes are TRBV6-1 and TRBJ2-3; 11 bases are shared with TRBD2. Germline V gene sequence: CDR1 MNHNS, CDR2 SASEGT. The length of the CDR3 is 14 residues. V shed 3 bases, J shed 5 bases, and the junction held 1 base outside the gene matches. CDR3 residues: CASSDGLAGDTQYF. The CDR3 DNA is TGTGCCAGCAGTGATGGACTAGCGGGAGATACGCAGTATTTT.

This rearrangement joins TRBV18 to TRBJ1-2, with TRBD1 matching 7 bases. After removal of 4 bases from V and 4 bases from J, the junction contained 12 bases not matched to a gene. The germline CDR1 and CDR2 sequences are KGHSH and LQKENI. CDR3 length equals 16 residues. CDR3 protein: CASSRAGQSMGYGYTF. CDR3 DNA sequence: TGTGCCAGCTCACGAGCGGGACAGTCGATGGGCTATGGCTACACCTTC.

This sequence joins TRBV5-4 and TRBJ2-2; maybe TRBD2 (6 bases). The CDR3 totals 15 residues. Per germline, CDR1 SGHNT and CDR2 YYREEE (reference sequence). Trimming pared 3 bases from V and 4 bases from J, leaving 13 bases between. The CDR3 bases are TGTGCCAGCAGCTCCATCGGGAGCGTCACCGGGGAGCTGTTTTTT. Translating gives CASSSIGSVTGELFF.

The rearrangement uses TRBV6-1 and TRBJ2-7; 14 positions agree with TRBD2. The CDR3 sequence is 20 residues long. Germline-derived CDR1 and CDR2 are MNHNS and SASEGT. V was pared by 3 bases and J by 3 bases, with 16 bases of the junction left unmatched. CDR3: CASSDLTPGLAGVPIYEQYF. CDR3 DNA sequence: TGTGCCAGCAGTGACCTTACCCCGGGACTAGCGGGAGTCCCCATCTACGAGCAGTACTTC.

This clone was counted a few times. CDR3 sequence reads: CASSFEHRGLGNEQFF. CDR3 nucleotides: TGCGCCAGCAGCTTTGAACACAGGGGATTAGGAAATGAGCAGTTCTTC. This chain joins TRBV5-1 and TRBJ2-1; the match to TRBD1 covers 7 bases. Trimming removed 2 bases from V and 7 bases from J; junction bases left unmatched: 12. Germline CDR1 reads SGHRS; CDR2 reads YFSETQ. The CDR3 runs 16 residues.

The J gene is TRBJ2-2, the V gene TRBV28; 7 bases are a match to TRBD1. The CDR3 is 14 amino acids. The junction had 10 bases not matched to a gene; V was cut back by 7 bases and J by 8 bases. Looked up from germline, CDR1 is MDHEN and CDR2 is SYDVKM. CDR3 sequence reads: CASKWTGREGELFF. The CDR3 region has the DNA TGTGCCAGCAAATGGACAGGCCGTGAAGGGGAGCTGTTTTTT.

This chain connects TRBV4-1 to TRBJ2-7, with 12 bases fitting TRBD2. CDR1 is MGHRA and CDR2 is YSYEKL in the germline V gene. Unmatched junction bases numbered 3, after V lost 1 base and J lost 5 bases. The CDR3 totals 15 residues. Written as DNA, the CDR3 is TGCGCCAGCAGCCAAGGACTAGCGGGAGTAGACGAGCAGTACTTC. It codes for CASSQGLAGVDEQYF.

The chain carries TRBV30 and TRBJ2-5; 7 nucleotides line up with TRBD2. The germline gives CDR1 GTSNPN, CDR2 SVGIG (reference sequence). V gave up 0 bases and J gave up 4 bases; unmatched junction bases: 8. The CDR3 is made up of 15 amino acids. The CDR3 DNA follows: TGTGCCTGGAGTGTTGCGGCGGGAGTAGGAGAGACCCAGTACTTC. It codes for CAWSVAAGVGETQYF.

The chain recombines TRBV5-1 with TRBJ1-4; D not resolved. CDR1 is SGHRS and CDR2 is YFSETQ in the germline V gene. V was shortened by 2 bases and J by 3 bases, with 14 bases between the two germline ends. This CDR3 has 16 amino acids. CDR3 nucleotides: TGCGCCAGCAGCTTAGGCCAGGAAAGGGCTAATGAAAAACTGTTTTTT. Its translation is CASSLGQERANEKLFF.

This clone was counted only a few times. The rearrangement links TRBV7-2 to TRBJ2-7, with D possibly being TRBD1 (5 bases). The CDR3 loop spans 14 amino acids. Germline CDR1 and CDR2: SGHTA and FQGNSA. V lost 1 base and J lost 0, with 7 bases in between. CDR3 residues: CASSLGRVSYEQYF. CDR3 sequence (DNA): TGTGCCAGCAGCTTAGGCAGGGTCTCCTACGAGCAGTACTTC.

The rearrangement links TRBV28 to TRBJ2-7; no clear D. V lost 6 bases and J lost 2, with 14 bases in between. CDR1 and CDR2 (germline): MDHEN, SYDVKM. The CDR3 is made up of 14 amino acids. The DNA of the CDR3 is TGTGCCAGCAGCACGGTCATGATCACCTACGAGCAGTACTTC. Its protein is CASSTVMITYEQYF.

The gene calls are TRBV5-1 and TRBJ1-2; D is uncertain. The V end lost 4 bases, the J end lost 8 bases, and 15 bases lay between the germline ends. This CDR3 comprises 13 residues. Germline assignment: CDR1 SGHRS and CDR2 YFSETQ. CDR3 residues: CASSPEGSVGYTF. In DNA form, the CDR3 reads TGCGCCAGCAGCCCCGAGGGCTCGGTGGGCTACACCTTC. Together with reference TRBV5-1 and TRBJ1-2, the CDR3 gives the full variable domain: KAGVTQTPRYLIKTRGQQVTLSCSPISGHRSVSWYQQTPGQGLQFLFEYFSETQRNKGNFPGRFSGRQFSNSRSEMNVSTLELGDSALYLCASSPEGSVGYTFGSGTRLTVV.

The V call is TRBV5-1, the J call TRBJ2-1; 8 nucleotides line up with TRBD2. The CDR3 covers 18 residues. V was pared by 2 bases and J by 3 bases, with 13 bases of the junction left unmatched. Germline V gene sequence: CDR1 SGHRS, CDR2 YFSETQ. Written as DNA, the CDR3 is TGCGCCAGCAGCTTAGTCCTTTCCGGGACTAGTTTCTACAATGAGCAGTTCTTC. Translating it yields CASSLVLSGTSFYNEQFF.

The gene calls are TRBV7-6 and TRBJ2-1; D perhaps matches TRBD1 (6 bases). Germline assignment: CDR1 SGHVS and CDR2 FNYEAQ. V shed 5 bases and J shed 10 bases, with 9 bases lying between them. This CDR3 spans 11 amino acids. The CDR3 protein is CASSQGGEQFF. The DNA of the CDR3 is TGTGCCAGCAGCCAAGGGGGAGAGCAGTTCTTC.

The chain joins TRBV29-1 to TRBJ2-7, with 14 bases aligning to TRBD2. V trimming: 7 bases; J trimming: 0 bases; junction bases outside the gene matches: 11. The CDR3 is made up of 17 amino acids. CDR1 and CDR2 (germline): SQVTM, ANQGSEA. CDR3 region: CSGTGLAGDLLSYEQYF. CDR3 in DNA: TGCAGCGGAACGGGACTAGCGGGAGATTTACTCTCCTACGAGCAGTACTTC.

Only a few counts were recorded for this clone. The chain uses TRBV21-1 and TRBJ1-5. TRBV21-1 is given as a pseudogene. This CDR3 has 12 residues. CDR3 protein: CASSKGNQPQHF. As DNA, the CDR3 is TGTGCCAGCAGCAAGGGCAATCAGCCCCAGCATTTT.

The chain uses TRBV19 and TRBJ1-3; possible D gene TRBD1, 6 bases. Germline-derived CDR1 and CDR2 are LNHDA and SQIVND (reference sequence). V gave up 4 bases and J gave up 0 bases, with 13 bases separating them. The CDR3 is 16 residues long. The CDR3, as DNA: TGTGCCAGTAGTAACAGGGTTGGAGCCTCTGGAAACACCATATATTTT. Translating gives CASSNRVGASGNTIYF.

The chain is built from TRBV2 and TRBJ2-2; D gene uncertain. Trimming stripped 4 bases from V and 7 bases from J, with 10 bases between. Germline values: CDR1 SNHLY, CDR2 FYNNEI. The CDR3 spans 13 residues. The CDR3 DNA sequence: TGTGCCAGCAGTGTACAGTGGGGCGGGGAGCTGTTTTTT. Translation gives CASSVQWGGELFF.

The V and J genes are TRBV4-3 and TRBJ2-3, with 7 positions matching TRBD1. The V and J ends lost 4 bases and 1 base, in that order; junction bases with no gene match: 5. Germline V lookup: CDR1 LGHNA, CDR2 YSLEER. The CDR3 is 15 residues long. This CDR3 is CASSPGQDGTDTQYF. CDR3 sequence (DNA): TGCGCCAGCAGCCCCGGACAGGATGGCACAGATACGCAGTATTTT.